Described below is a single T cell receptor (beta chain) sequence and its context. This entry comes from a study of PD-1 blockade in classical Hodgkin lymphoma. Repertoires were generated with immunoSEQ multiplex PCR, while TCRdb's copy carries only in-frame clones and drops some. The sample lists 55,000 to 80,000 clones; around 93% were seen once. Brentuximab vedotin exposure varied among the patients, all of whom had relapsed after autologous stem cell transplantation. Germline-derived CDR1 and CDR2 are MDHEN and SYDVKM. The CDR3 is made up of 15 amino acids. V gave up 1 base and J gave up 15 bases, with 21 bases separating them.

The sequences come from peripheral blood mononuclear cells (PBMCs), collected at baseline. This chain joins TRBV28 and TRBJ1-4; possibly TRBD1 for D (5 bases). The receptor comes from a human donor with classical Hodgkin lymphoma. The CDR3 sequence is CASSLSAQGGVLVFF. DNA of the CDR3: TGTGCCAGCAGTTTATCCGCGCAGGGAGGGGTATTGGTGTTTTTT.